One sample yielded the 20 T cell receptor beta chains listed below, sequenced in a study of blood T cell repertoires in COVID-19. The table came from immunoSEQ multiplex PCR; TCRdb's copy has only in-frame clones and leaves some out. The repertoire has about 220,000 clones, 90% of them found once; the top ten carry about 14%. Input material: PBMCs or T cells enriched from blood (not recorded which). These receptor sequences come from a man in his thirties or forties who had been exposed to COVID-19.

The chain joins TRBV12-3 or TRBV12-4 to TRBJ1-1; TRBD1 is a possible D gene (5 bases). Trimming pared 4 bases from V and 3 bases from J, leaving 6 bases between. The CDR3 is 12 amino acids. The CDR3 nucleotides are TGTGCCAGCAGTTCAGGGTACACTGAAGCTTTCTTT. This codes for CASSSGYTEAFF.

On this clone: This CDR3 is also generated by other DNA sequences in the sample. The chain couples TRBV6-1 to TRBJ1-5; possible D gene TRBD1, 5 bases. Germline assignment: CDR1 MNHNS and CDR2 SASEGT. Trimming stripped 1 base from V and 6 bases from J, with 10 bases between. The CDR3 has 14 residues. CDR3 amino acids: CASSEGGVGQPQHF. Written as DNA, the CDR3 is TGTGCCAGCAGTGAAGGGGGGGTAGGTCAGCCCCAGCATTTT.

This clone appeared once. The rearrangement links TRBV27 to TRBJ2-7; D remains ambiguous. In germline, CDR1 is MNHEY, CDR2 SMNVEV (reference sequence). This CDR3 is built from 13 residues. V gave up 6 bases and J gave up 3 bases, with 12 bases separating them. Here the CDR3 reads CASRPGVDYEQYF. In DNA, the CDR3 is TGTGCCAGCAGACCCGGAGTAGACTACGAGCAGTACTTC.

The chain recombines TRBV5-1 with TRBJ2-2; 8 nucleotides match TRBD1. The germline V gene has CDR1 SGHRS and CDR2 YFSETQ. This CDR3 is 15 amino acids long. V lost 0 bases to trimming and J lost 5 bases; unmatched junction nucleotides: 3. The CDR3 coding sequence is TGCGCCAGCAGCTTGGGGACAGGGCTGACCGGGGAGCTGTTTTTT. It codes for CASSLGTGLTGELFF.

The genes are TRBV4-1 and TRBJ1-2; no clear D gene. CDR3 length: 12 amino acids. From germline, CDR1 is MGHRA and CDR2 YSYEKL. Trimming cost V 0 bases and J 8 bases, with 7 bases left between them. The CDR3 spells CASSQETRGYTF. CDR3 in DNA: TGCGCCAGCAGCCAAGAAACTCGAGGCTACACCTTC.

The V and J genes are TRBV7-6 and TRBJ1-6; 9 bases map to TRBD1. The junction had 7 bases not matched to a gene; V was cut back by 6 bases and J by 7 bases. The germline V gene has CDR1 SGHVS and CDR2 FNYEAQ. The CDR3 spans 15 residues. The CDR3 coding sequence is TGTGCCAGCAGTTATGAGGACAGGGGAAATTCACCCCTCCACTTT. Protein: CASSYEDRGNSPLHF.

This rearrangement joins TRBV29-1 to TRBJ1-2, with D tentatively TRBD1 (5 bases). The CDR3 contains 16 residues. Per germline, CDR1 SQVTM and CDR2 ANQGSEA. Trimming shortened V by 7 bases and J by 0 bases, and 21 bases separated the two germline ends. The CDR3, as DNA: TGCAGCGCAAAGGGGCAGGGCGGATTAACTAACTATGGCTACACCTTC. It encodes CSAKGQGGLTNYGYTF.

This clone was recorded a few times. The chain employs TRBV9 and TRBJ1-6; a weak D match, TRBD1 (5 bases). CDR3 length: 17 residues. Germline V lookup: CDR1 SGDLS, CDR2 YYNGEE. V lost 4 bases, J lost 6 bases, and 20 bases lay in between. CDR3 bases: TGTGCCAGCAGCCCCGACGGGGGGGGGACGGCTAATTCACCCCTCCACTTT. Protein sequence: CASSPDGGGTANSPLHF. The full variable domain, completed using reference TRBV9 and TRBJ1-6, is DSGVTQTPKHLITATGQRVTLRCSPRSGDLSVYWYQQSLDQGLQFLIQYYNGEERAKGNILERFSAQQFPDLHSELNLSSLELGDSALYFCASSPDGGGTANSPLHFGNGTRLTVT.

The chain employs TRBV19 and TRBJ2-7; no clear D gene. CDR1 and CDR2 (germline): LNHDA, SQIVND (reference sequence). V lost 3 bases and J lost 1, with 10 bases in between. The CDR3 covers 14 residues. The CDR3 region is CASSIAPESYEQYF. Written as DNA, the CDR3 is TGTGCCAGTAGTATCGCGCCGGAGTCCTACGAGCAGTACTTC. The variable domain in full, completed from reference TRBV19 and TRBJ2-7, reads DGGITQSPKYLFRKEGQNVTLSCEQNLNHDAMYWYRQDPGQGLRLIYYSQIVNDFQKGDIAEGYSVSREKKESFPLTVTSAQKNPTAFYLCASSIAPESYEQYFGPGTRLTVT.

The chain couples TRBV15 to TRBJ2-1, with TRBD1 identical over 9 bases. The CDR3 runs 15 residues. The junction had 4 bases not matched to a gene; V was cut back by 2 bases and J by 5 bases. Germline CDR1 reads LNHNV; CDR2 reads YYDKDF (reference sequence). CDR3: CATSRNRGLNNEQFF. CDR3 sequence (DNA): TGTGCCACCAGCAGAAACAGGGGGCTCAACAATGAGCAGTTCTTC.

The chain employs TRBV6-6 and TRBJ1-4; TRBD1 might be the D (5 bases). Germline-derived CDR1 and CDR2 are MNHNY and SVGAGI (reference sequence). V lost 2 bases and J 2 bases, leaving 9 bases between the germline ends. This CDR3 has 15 amino acids. DNA for the CDR3: TGTGCCAGCAGTTACACGACAGTTACTAATGAAAAACTGTTTTTT. It encodes CASSYTTVTNEKLFF.

The rearrangement uses TRBV7-3 and TRBJ2-1; perhaps TRBD1 as D (6 bases). Germline loops: CDR1 SGHTA, CDR2 FQGTGA. Trimming left V 2 bases short and J 6 bases short, with 14 bases between. This CDR3 contains 15 residues. In DNA, the CDR3 is TGTGCCAGCAGCTTATCGAGAGTAGGGGGCAATGAGCAGTTCTTC. Translation gives CASSLSRVGGNEQFF.

The table lists this clone with a count of one. The chain has TRBV30 and TRBJ1-1; D gene unclear. Germline assignment: CDR1 GTSNPN and CDR2 SVGIG (reference sequence). V lost 6 bases and J lost 0, with 14 bases in between. This CDR3 is 14 amino acids long. CDR3 nucleotide sequence: TGTGCCTGCCGGAGGGTCCCCATGAACACTGAAGCTTTCTTT. Protein: CACRRVPMNTEAFF.

The rearrangement links TRBV29-1 to TRBJ2-3, with unresolved D. Looked up from germline, CDR1 is SQVTM and CDR2 is ANQGSEA. The CDR3 has 12 amino acids. Trimming left V 0 bases short and J 2 bases short, with 3 bases between. The CDR3 sequence is CSVEDNTDTQYF. DNA of the CDR3: TGCAGCGTTGAAGACAACACAGATACGCAGTATTTT.

V is TRBV11-3 and J is TRBJ2-5; TRBD2 aligns across 9 bases. With 4 bases clipped from V and 5 bases from J, the junction kept 14 bases outside the gene matches. CDR3 length equals 17 residues. The germline V gene has CDR1 SGHNT and CDR2 YENEEA. The CDR3 sequence: CASSSRTGGGAGETQYF. CDR3 nucleotide sequence: TGTGCCAGCAGCTCCCGGACTGGCGGGGGGGCTGGGGAGACCCAGTACTTC. Variable domain in full (rest from reference TRBV11-3 and TRBJ2-5): EAGVVQSPRYKIIEKKQPVAFWCNPISGHNTLYWYLQNLGQGPELLIRYENEEAVDDSQLPKDRFSAERLKGVDSTLKIQPAELGDSAVYLCASSSRTGGGAGETQYFGPGTRLLVL.

Concerning this clone: Distinct nucleotide sequences in the sample also encode this CDR3. The chain recombines TRBV6-5 with TRBJ2-1; D perhaps matches TRBD2 (7 bases). V was trimmed by 0 bases and J by 7 bases, leaving 13 bases between them. Germline assignment: CDR1 MNHEY and CDR2 SVGAGI. The CDR3 has 15 residues. CDR3 amino acids: CASSYSGGARNEQFF. The CDR3 DNA reads as TGTGCCAGCAGTTACTCGGGGGGGGCACGAAATGAGCAGTTCTTC.

The chain recombines TRBV27 with TRBJ2-3; 12 positions agree with TRBD2. V was pared by 0 bases and J by 6 bases, with 7 bases of the junction left unmatched. Germline V gene data show CDR1 as MNHEY and CDR2 as SMNVEV (reference sequence). The CDR3 runs to 17 residues. The CDR3 DNA follows: TGTGCCAGCAGTTTATCTATTCTAGCGGGGGGGTGGGATACGCAGTATTTT. Its protein product is CASSLSILAGGWDTQYF.

The CDR3 bases are TGCGCCAGCACCCCTATGACAGGTAACAATGAGCAGTTCTTC. It specifies CASTPMTGNNEQFF. This chain links TRBV5-1 with TRBJ2-1, with a weak D call TRBD1 (6 bases). In germline, CDR1 is SGHRS, CDR2 YFSETQ. The CDR3 consists of 14 residues. The germline V and J ends were trimmed by 6 bases and 5 bases, with 15 bases remaining between them.

The chain has TRBV19 and TRBJ1-1, with a possible D match to TRBD1 (6 bases). The ends were cut back, 9 bases at V and 9 bases at J, with 17 bases in the middle. This CDR3 spans 12 amino acids. Per the germline V gene, CDR1 is LNHDA and CDR2 is SQIVND (reference sequence). CDR3 in amino acids: CASSRSDRKAFF. CDR3 nucleotides: TGTGCCAGCAGTCGGAGTGACAGGAAAGCTTTCTTT.

The genes are TRBV27 and TRBJ2-2; 11 nucleotides line up with TRBD2. CDR1 and CDR2 (germline): MNHEY, SMNVEV (reference sequence). The CDR3 covers 15 residues. V shed 3 bases, J shed 8 bases, and the junction held 5 bases outside the gene matches. This chain's CDR3 is CASSLVAGGLGELFF. In nucleotides, the CDR3 is TGTGCCAGCAGTTTGGTAGCGGGGGGGCTTGGGGAGCTGTTTTTT.